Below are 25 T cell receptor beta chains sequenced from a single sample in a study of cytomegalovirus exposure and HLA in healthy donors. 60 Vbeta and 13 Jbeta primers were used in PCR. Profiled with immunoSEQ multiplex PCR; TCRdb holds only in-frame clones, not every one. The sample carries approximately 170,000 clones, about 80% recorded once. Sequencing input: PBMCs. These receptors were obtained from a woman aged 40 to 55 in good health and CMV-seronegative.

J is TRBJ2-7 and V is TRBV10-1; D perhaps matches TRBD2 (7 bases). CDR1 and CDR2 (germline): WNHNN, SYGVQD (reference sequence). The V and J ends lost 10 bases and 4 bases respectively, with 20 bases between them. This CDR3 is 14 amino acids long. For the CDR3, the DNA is TGCGCCACCGGAGACTCGGGGGGCGGGTACGAGCAGTACTTC. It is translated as CATGDSGGGYEQYF.

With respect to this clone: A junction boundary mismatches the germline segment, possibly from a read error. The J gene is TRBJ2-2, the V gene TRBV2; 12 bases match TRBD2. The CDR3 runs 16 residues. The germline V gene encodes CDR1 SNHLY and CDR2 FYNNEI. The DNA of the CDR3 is TGTGCCAGCAGCGAAGGGCCGACTAGCGGGAGTGGGGAGCTGTTTTTT. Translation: CASSEGPTSGSGELFF.

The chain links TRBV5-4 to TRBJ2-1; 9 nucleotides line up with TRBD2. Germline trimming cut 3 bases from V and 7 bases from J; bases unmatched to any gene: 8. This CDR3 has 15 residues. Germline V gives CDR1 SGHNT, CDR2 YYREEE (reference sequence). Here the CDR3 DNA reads TGTGCCAGCAGCTCATCTAGCGGGACTGGGAATGAGCAGTTCTTC. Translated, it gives CASSSSSGTGNEQFF.

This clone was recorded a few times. CDR3 sequence reads: CASKGQTNTEAFF. CDR3 in DNA: TGTGCCAGCAAAGGACAGACGAACACTGAAGCTTTCTTT. This sequence joins TRBV6-1 and TRBJ1-1; possible D gene TRBD1, 6 bases. CDR1 is MNHNS and CDR2 is SASEGT in the germline V gene. V lost 7 bases, J lost 1 base, and 10 bases lay in between. This CDR3 is 13 amino acids long.

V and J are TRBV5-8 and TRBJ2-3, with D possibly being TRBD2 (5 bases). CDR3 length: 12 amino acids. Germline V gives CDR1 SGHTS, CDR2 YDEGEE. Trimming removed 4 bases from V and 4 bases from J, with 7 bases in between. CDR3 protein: CASSPRADTQYF. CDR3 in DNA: TGTGCCAGCAGCCCGAGGGCAGATACGCAGTATTTT.

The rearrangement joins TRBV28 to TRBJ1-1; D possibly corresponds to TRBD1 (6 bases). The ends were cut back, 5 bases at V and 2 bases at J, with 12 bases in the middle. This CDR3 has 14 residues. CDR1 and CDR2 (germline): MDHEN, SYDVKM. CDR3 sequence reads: CASSLWTANTEAFF. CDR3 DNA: TGTGCCAGCAGTCTTTGGACAGCTAACACTGAAGCTTTCTTT.

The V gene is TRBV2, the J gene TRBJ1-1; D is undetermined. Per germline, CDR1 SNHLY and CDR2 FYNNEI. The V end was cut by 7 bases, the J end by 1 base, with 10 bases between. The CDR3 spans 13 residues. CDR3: CASKTEGNTEAFF. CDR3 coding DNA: TGTGCCAGCAAGACGGAGGGGAACACTGAAGCTTTCTTT.

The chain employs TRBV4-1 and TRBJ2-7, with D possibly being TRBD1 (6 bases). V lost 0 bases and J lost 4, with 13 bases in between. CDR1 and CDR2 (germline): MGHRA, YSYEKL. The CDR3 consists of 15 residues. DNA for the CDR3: TGCGCCAGCAGCCAAGACGACAGGCGGCCGTACGAGCAGTACTTC. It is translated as CASSQDDRRPYEQYF.

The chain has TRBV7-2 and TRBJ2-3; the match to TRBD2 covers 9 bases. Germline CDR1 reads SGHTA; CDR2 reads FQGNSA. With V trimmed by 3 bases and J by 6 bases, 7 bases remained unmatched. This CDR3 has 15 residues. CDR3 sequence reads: CASSLGLAIGDTQYF. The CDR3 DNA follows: TGTGCCAGCAGCTTGGGACTAGCCATAGGTGATACGCAGTATTTT. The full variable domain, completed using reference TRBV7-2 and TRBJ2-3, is GAGVSQSPSNKVTEKGKDVELRCDPISGHTALYWYRQSLGQGLEFLIYFQGNSAPDKSGLPSDRFSAERTGGSVSTLTIQRTQQEDSAVYLCASSLGLAIGDTQYFGPGTRLTVL.

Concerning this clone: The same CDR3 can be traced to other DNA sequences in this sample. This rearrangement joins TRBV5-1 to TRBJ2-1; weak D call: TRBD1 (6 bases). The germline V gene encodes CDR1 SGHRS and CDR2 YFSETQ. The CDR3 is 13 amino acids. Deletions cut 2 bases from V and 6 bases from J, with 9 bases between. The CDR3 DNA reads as TGCGCCAGCAGCTTACAGGGTTCCAATGAGCAGTTCTTC. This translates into CASSLQGSNEQFF.

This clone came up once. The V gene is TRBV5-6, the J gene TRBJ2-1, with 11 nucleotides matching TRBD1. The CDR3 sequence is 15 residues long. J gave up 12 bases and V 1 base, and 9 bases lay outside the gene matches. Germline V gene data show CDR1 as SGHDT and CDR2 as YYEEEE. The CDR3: CASSLWTGGVGRQFF. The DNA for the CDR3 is TGTGCCAGCAGCTTGTGGACAGGGGGCGTGGGGCGGCAGTTCTTC.

CDR3 residues: CASRELTGAFYGYTF. As DNA, the CDR3 is TGTGCCAGCAGGGAGTTAACAGGGGCCTTTTATGGCTACACCTTC. The chain is built from TRBV6-1 and TRBJ1-2; 7 bases line up with TRBD1. Germline V gives CDR1 MNHNS, CDR2 SASEGT. The CDR3 length is 15 residues. Trimming took 6 bases from V and 5 from J; bases not matched to a gene: 12.

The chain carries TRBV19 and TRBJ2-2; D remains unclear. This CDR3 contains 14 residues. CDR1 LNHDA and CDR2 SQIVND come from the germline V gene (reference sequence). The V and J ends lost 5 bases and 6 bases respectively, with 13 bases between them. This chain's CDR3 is CASSQYPEAGELFF. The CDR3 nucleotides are TGTGCCAGTAGTCAGTACCCCGAAGCCGGGGAGCTGTTTTTT.

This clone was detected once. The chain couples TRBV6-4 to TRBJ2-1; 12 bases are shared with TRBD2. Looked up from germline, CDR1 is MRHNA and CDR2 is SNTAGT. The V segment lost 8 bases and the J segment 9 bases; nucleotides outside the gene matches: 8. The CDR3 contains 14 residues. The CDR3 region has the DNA TGTGCCAGCGGCCGACTAGCGGGAGATGGTGAGCAGTTCTTC. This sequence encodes CASGRLAGDGEQFF.

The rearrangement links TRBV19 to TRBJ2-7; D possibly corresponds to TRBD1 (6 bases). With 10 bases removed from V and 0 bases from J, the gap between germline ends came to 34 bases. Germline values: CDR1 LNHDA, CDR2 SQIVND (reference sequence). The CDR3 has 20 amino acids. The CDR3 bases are TGTGCCATCAATTCAGGGGCGGTCAGTAAACTATTGGTGAGCTCCTACGAGCAGTACTTC. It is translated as CAINSGAVSKLLVSSYEQYF.

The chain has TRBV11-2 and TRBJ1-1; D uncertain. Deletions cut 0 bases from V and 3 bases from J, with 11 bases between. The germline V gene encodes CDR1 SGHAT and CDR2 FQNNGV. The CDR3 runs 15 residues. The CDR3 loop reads CASSLDWRVDTEAFF. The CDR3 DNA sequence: TGTGCCAGCAGCTTAGATTGGAGGGTCGACACTGAAGCTTTCTTT. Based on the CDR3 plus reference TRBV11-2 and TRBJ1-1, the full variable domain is EAGVAQSPRYKIIEKRQSVAFWCNPISGHATLYWYQQILGQGPKLLIQFQNNGVVDDSQLPKDRFSAERLKGVDSTLKIQPAKLEDSAVYLCASSLDWRVDTEAFFGQGTRLTVV.

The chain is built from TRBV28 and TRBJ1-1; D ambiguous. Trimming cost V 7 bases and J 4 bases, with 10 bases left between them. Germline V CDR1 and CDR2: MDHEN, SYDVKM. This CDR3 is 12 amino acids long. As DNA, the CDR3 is TGTGCCAGCACCCCCCGGGGCACTGAAGCTTTCTTT. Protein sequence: CASTPRGTEAFF.

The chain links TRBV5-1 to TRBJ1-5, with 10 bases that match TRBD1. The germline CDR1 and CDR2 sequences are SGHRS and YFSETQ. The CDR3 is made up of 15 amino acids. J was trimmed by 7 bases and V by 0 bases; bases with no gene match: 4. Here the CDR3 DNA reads TGCGCCAGCAGCTTGGGACAGGGGGCTTGGCAGCCCCAGCATTTT. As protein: CASSLGQGAWQPQHF.

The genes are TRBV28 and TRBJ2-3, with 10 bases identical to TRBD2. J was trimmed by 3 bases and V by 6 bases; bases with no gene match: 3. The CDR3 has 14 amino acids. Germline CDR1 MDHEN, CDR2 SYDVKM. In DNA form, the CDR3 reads TGTGCCAGCAGGGGAGCGGGAGGGACAGATACGCAGTATTTT. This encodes CASRGAGGTDTQYF. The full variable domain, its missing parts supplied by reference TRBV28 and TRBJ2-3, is DVKVTQSSRYLVKRTGEKVFLECVQDMDHENMFWYRQDPGLGLRLIYFSYDVKMKEKGDIPEGYSVSREKKERFSLILESASTNQTSMYLCASRGAGGTDTQYFGPGTRLTVL.

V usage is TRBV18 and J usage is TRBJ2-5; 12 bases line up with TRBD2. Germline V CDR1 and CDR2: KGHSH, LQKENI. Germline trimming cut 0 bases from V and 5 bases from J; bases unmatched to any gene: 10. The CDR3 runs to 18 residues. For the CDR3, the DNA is TGTGCCAGCTCACCACCGGGGCGACTAGCGGGAGAGGAGGAGACCCAGTACTTC. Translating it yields CASSPPGRLAGEEETQYF.

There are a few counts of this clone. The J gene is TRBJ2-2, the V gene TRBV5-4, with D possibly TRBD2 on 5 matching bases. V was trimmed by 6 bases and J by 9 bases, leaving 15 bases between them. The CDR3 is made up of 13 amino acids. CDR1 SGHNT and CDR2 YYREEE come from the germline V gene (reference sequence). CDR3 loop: CASTPPGGWELFF. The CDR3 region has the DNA TGTGCCAGCACCCCCCCCGGCGGGTGGGAGCTGTTTTTT. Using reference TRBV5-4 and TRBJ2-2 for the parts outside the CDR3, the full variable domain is ETGVTQSPTHLIKTRGQQVTLRCSSQSGHNTVSWYQQALGQGPQFIFQYYREEENGRGNFPPRFSGLQFPNYSSELNVNALELDDSALYLCASTPPGGWELFFGEGSRLTVL.

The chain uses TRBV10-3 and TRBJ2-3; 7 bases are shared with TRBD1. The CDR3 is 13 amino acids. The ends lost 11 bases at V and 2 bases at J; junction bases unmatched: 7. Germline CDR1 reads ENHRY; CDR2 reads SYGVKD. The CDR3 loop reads CAAQGSDTDTQYF. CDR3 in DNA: TGTGCCGCACAGGGGTCGGACACAGATACGCAGTATTTT.

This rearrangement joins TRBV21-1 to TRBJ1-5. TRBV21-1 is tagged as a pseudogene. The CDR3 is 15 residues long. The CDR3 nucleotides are TGTGCCAGCAGCATGGGGAGATATAGCAATCAGCCCCAGCATTTT. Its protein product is CASSMGRYSNQPQHF.

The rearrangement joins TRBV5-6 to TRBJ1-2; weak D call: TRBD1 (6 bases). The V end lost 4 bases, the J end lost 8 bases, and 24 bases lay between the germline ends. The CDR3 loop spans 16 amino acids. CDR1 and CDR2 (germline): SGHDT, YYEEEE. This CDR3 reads CASSLRRVRGAWGYTF. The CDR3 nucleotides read TGTGCCAGCAGCCTCCGGAGGGTACGGGGGGCATGGGGCTACACCTTC.

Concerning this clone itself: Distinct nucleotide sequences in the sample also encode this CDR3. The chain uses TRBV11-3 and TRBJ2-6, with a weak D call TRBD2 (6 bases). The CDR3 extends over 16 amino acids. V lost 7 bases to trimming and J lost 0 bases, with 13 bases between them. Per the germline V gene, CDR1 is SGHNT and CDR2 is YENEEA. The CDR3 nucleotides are TGTGCCAGCACCTTGGGACTCCTCTCTGGGGCCAACGTCCTGACTTTC. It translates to CASTLGLLSGANVLTF.